The present entry profiles one T cell receptor (beta chain) with its context. The method was immunoSEQ multiplex PCR; TCRdb's version includes in-frame clones alone and lacks a portion of them. The data hold approximately 70,000 clones, with around 84% observed a single time. This entry is derived from a study of control samples from healthy donors and cancer patients. The sample consisted of blood. The TCR sequence derives from a man aged 50-59 years in good health.

The CDR3 region is CATSAGGGSTDTQYF. DNA for the CDR3: TGTGCCACCAGTGCCGGGGGGGGGTCCACAGATACGCAGTATTTT. The rearrangement uses TRBV24-1 and TRBJ2-3, with 8 bases lining up with TRBD2. J was trimmed by 2 bases and V by 5 bases; bases with no gene match: 5. This CDR3 is built from 15 residues. From germline, CDR1 is KGHDR and CDR2 SFDVKD.